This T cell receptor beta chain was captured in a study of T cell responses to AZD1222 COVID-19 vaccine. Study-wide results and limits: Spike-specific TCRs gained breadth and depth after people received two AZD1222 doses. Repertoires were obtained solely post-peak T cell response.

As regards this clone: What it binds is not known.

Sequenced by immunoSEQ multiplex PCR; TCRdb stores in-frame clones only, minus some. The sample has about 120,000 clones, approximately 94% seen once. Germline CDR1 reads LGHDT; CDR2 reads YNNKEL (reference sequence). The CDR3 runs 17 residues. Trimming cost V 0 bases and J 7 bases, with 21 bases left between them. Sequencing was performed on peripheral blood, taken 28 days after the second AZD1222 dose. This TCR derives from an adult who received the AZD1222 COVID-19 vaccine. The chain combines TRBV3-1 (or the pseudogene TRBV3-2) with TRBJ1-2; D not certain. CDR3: CASSQDQFRFLRPGYTF. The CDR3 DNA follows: TGTGCCAGCAGCCAAGATCAATTCAGGTTTTTGCGGCCTGGCTACACCTTC.